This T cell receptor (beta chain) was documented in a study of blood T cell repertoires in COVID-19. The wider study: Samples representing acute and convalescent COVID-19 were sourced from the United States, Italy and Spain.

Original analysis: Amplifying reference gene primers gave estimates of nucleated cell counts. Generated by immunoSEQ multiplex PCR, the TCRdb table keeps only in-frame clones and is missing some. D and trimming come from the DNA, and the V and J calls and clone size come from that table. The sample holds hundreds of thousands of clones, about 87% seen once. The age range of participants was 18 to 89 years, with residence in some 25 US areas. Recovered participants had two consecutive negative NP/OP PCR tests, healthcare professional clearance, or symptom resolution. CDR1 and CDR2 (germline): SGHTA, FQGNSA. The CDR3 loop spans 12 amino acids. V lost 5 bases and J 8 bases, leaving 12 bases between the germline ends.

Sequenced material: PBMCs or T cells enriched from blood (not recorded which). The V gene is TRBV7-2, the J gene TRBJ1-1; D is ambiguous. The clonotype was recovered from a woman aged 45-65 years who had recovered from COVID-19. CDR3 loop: CASSKNGLEAFF. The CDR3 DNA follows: TGTGCCAGCAGCAAAAATGGGCTCGAAGCTTTCTTT.